This is a list of T cell receptor beta chains from one sample in a study of early T cells in non-severe SARS-CoV-2 infection. One entry per CDR3 protein results from TCRdb running MiXCR on the 5' RACE reads. The sample comprises approximately 26,000 distinct CDR3 sequences, around 4.2% of which are singletons, and around 4.8% rests with the top ten. Sequencing used whole blood. The receptors come from an adult who was a healthcare worker with PCR-confirmed SARS-CoV-2 infection or an uninfected control (not recorded which). Both conserved end residues are part of each CDR3. A D gene is named only where the DNA matches it firmly. Some rows have no size entry. The others give once, few or many, or a class for an expanded clone.

v_call	clone_size	d_call	j_call	cdr3_aa	cdr3_nt
TRBV28	few	-	TRBJ1-3	CASTKGGTGNTIYF	TGTGCCAGCACCAAAGGGGGGACTGGAAACACCATATATTTT
TRBV4-2	many	TRBD1	TRBJ1-4	CASSQPPRGTGGEKLFF	TGTGCCAGCAGCCAGCCACCGAGGGGGACAGGGGGAGAAAAACTGTTTTTT
TRBV12-3/TRBV12-4	-	TRBD1	TRBJ2-7	CASSWTGAPNEQYF	TGTGCCAGCAGCTGGACAGGGGCACCAAACGAGCAGTACTTC
TRBV3-1	few	TRBD1	TRBJ2-2	CASRKQGARTGELFF	TGTGCCAGCAGAAAACAGGGGGCCCGAACCGGGGAGCTGTTTTTT
TRBV20-1	many	TRBD2	TRBJ2-3	CSASWTSGSSPADTQYF	TGCAGTGCTAGTTGGACTAGCGGGAGTTCACCGGCAGATACGCAGTATTTT
TRBV5-4	many	TRBD1	TRBJ2-1	CASSVKGADEQFF	TGTGCCAGCAGCGTAAAGGGGGCCGATGAGCAGTTCTTC
TRBV20-1	-	-	TRBJ2-4	CSGLHQGAAKNIQYF	TGCAGTGGTTTACACCAGGGTGCGGCCAAAAACATTCAGTACTTC
TRBV7-8	many	TRBD2	TRBJ2-2	CASSRLAGRPGELFF	TGTGCCAGCAGCCGACTAGCGGGGAGGCCCGGGGAGCTGTTTTTT
TRBV5-5	many	-	TRBJ2-2	CASSRRQITNTGELFF	TGTGCCAGCAGCCGCAGGCAGATTACGAACACCGGGGAGCTGTTTTTT
TRBV28	many	-	TRBJ2-2	CASSPLPTDGTLNGELFF	TGTGCCAGCAGTCCCCTCCCCACGGACGGGACCTTGAACGGGGAGCTGTTTTTT
TRBV12-3/TRBV12-4	many	-	TRBJ2-3	CASRERLRVADTQYF	TGTGCCAGCAGAGAAAGACTCCGTGTGGCAGATACGCAGTATTTT
TRBV18	many	TRBD1	TRBJ2-7	CASSTGTGAFYEQYF	TGTGCCAGCTCAACCGGGACAGGGGCCTTTTACGAGCAGTACTTC
TRBV29-1	-	TRBD1	TRBJ2-7	CSVAQGTYEQYF	TGCAGCGTCGCACAGGGGACCTACGAGCAGTACTTC
TRBV20-1	many	TRBD1	TRBJ1-6	CSVDRGSYNSPLHF	TGCAGTGTTGACAGGGGCTCATATAATTCACCCCTCCACTTT
TRBV9	few	TRBD2	TRBJ2-3	CASSAQAWEGDTQYF	TGTGCCAGCAGCGCGCAGGCTTGGGAGGGAGATACGCAGTATTTT
TRBV28	many	TRBD2	TRBJ2-7	CASSMTSGHYEQYF	TGTGCCAGCAGTATGACTAGCGGACACTACGAGCAGTACTTC
TRBV12-3/TRBV12-4	-	TRBD2	TRBJ2-2	CASSLTSGSGTGELFF	TGTGCCAGCAGTTTGACTAGCGGGAGTGGTACCGGGGAGCTGTTTTTT
TRBV25-1	many	-	TRBJ1-6	CASSEWAGHNSPLHF	TGTGCCAGCAGTGAATGGGCAGGCCATAATTCACCCCTCCACTTT
TRBV6-5	many	-	TRBJ2-2	CASSYSMSTGELFF	TGTGCCAGCAGTTACTCGATGAGCACCGGGGAGCTGTTTTTT
TRBV5-6	-	-	TRBJ2-4	CASSQIAKNIQYF	TGTGCCAGCAGCCAGATAGCCAAAAACATTCAGTACTTC
TRBV6-5	many	-	TRBJ1-1	CASSYSGVVKPKAFF	TGTGCCAGCAGTTACTCGGGGGTAGTAAAGCCCAAAGCTTTCTTT
TRBV6-5	many	-	TRBJ2-7	CASGRTRAYEQYF	TGTGCCAGCGGGAGGACTCGAGCCTACGAGCAGTACTTC
TRBV28	many	-	TRBJ2-3	CASSTSTQADTQYF	TGTGCCAGCAGTACCTCGACTCAGGCAGATACGCAGTATTTT
TRBV6-5	many	-	TRBJ2-2	CASREQGGTGELFF	TGTGCCAGCAGGGAACAGGGGGGGACCGGGGAGCTGTTTTTT
TRBV7-2	many	TRBD2	TRBJ2-3	CATQRRGGSTDTQYF	TGTGCCACTCAGCGTCGTGGCGGGAGTACAGATACGCAGTATTTT
TRBV29-1	few	TRBD1	TRBJ2-5	CSVRHRGQETQYF	TGCAGCGTGCGCCACAGGGGGCAAGAGACCCAGTACTTC
TRBV5-4	-	-	TRBJ1-1	CASSSTPNTEAFF	TGTGCCAGCAGCTCGACCCCTAACACTGAAGCTTTCTTT
TRBV27	few	TRBD2	TRBJ2-7	CASSLGLAGVYEQYF	TGTGCCAGCAGTTTAGGACTAGCGGGAGTCTACGAGCAGTACTTC
TRBV28	many	-	TRBJ1-1	CASSLEGLKAFF	TGTGCCAGCAGTTTAGAGGGTTTGAAAGCTTTCTTT
TRBV29-1	medium-sized	-	TRBJ2-3	CSVEVGEGALNTQYF	TGCAGCGTTGAAGTGGGGGAGGGGGCCTTAAATACGCAGTATTTT
TRBV24-1	many	TRBD2	TRBJ2-7	CATSDLSCASGDSYEQYF	TGTGCCACCAGTGATTTAAGCTGTGCTAGCGGGGACTCCTACGAGCAGTACTTC
TRBV18	many	-	TRBJ1-4	CASSPGNEKLFF	TGTGCCAGCTCGCCCGGGAATGAAAAACTGTTTTTT
TRBV10-2	many	TRBD1	TRBJ2-5	CASSDELGQGNQETQYF	TGCGCCAGCAGTGACGAACTCGGACAGGGGAACCAAGAGACCCAGTACTTC
TRBV29-1	many	-	TRBJ2-2	CSVDSGNGRAGELFF	TGCAGCGTTGATTCGGGGAACGGACGGGCCGGGGAGCTGTTTTTT
TRBV20-1	few	TRBD2	TRBJ2-3	CSATREGWTDTQYF	TGCAGTGCTACTCGGGAGGGATGGACAGATACGCAGTATTTT
TRBV15	many	-	TRBJ2-1	CATSRVLVDYNEQFF	TGTGCCACCAGCAGAGTTCTAGTAGACTACAATGAGCAGTTCTTC
TRBV7-2	many	-	TRBJ2-7	CASRTQGGQGGNEQYF	TGTGCCAGCCGCACCCAAGGGGGACAAGGGGGAAACGAGCAGTACTTC
TRBV28	many	-	TRBJ2-5	CASSLRGQGSGETQYF	TGTGCCAGCAGTTTACGGGGCCAGGGATCGGGGGAGACCCAGTACTTC
TRBV5-1	many	TRBD1	TRBJ2-7	CASSWTTGYEQYF	TGCGCCAGCAGCTGGACGACAGGGTACGAGCAGTACTTC
TRBV27	medium-sized	-	TRBJ2-1	CASSLRALARSSYNEQFF	TGTGCCAGCAGTTTAAGGGCTCTAGCGAGAAGCTCCTACAATGAGCAGTTCTTC
TRBV5-1	-	TRBD1	TRBJ2-3	CASSKTGGAGDTQYF	TGCGCCAGCAGCAAGACAGGGGGCGCGGGAGATACGCAGTATTTT
TRBV18	many	-	TRBJ2-6	CASSPDRLSVSGANVLTF	TGTGCCAGCTCACCTGACAGGCTCTCGGTATCTGGGGCCAACGTCCTGACTTTC
TRBV3-1	few	TRBD2	TRBJ2-3	CASSRVAGDGADTQYF	TGTGCCAGCAGCCGGGTAGCGGGAGATGGCGCAGATACGCAGTATTTT
TRBV11-2	-	-	TRBJ2-5	CASSHTIQETQYF	TGTGCCAGCAGCCACACCATCCAAGAGACCCAGTACTTC
TRBV2	-	-	TRBJ2-7	CASRRGYSASSYEQYF	TGTGCCAGCAGGAGAGGATATAGCGCATCCTCCTACGAGCAGTACTTC
TRBV7-9	many	-	TRBJ2-2	CASSLQASGELFF	TGTGCCAGCAGCTTACAGGCCTCCGGGGAGCTGTTTTTT
TRBV11-2	-	-	TRBJ1-1	CASRMNTEAFF	TGTGCCAGCAGAATGAACACTGAAGCTTTCTTT
TRBV29-1	-	-	TRBJ2-7	CSVAPIWAEGEQYF	TGCAGCGTTGCCCCGATTTGGGCCGAGGGGGAGCAGTACTTC
TRBV18	medium-sized	-	TRBJ1-2	CASSPSGDGYTF	TGTGCCAGCTCACCTTCAGGAGATGGCTACACCTTC
TRBV18	few	-	TRBJ1-6	CASSPVGQTHNSPLHF	TGTGCCAGCTCACCAGTCGGACAGACCCATAATTCACCCCTCCACTTT
TRBV6-2/TRBV6-3	many	TRBD2	TRBJ2-7	CASRLGLAGTYEQYF	TGTGCCAGCAGGCTTGGACTAGCGGGCACCTACGAGCAGTACTTC
TRBV24-1	-	-	TRBJ2-3	CATSPPAGFTDTQYF	TGTGCCACCAGCCCCCCGGCGGGGTTCACAGATACGCAGTATTTT
TRBV5-1	few	TRBD2	TRBJ2-7	CASSLAGALGEQYF	TGCGCCAGCAGCCTAGCGGGAGCTTTAGGCGAGCAGTACTTC
TRBV3-1	-	-	TRBJ1-2	CASSLRTENYGYTF	TGTGCCAGCAGCCTACGGACGGAGAACTATGGCTACACCTTC